What follows are 15 T cell receptor beta chains derived from one specimen sequenced in a study of shared clonotypes between healthy human individuals. In the naive CD8 group, cells lacked CD45RO and were positively selected for CCR7, so terminally differentiated effector memory CD45RA+ cells were left out. The table came from immunoSEQ multiplex PCR; TCRdb's copy has only in-frame clones and leaves some out. The repertoire includes about 2.1 million clones, 85% to 95% of them detected once, and over 1.5% sits in the top ten. Material: naive CD8+ T cells from PBMCs. The origin of the receptors is a man in his late teens or twenties in good health. Some clones in this sample may be carry-over from other donors' samples.

This chain joins TRBV5-6 and TRBJ1-5, with D unresolved. V was cut by 4 bases and J by 6 bases, with 11 bases left in between. From germline, CDR1 is SGHDT and CDR2 YYEEEE. This CDR3 is built from 13 residues. DNA for the CDR3: TGTGCCAGCAGCCCCTCCGGCGGTCAGCCCCAGCATTTT. This sequence encodes CASSPSGGQPQHF.

The chain couples TRBV11-1 to TRBJ2-1; no clear D gene. This CDR3 region has 14 residues. Germline V lookup: CDR1 SGHAT, CDR2 FQDESV (reference sequence). Trimming removed 5 bases from V and 5 bases from J, with 13 bases in between. DNA for the CDR3: TGTGCCAGCAGCGTATGGACCACCCACAATGAGCAGTTCTTC. Amino acid sequence: CASSVWTTHNEQFF.

The count of this clone is one. This sequence joins TRBV6-6 and TRBJ1-2; D may be TRBD1 (6 bases). Trimming pared 6 bases from V and 0 bases from J, leaving 14 bases between. This CDR3 has 15 residues. Per the germline V gene, CDR1 is MNHNY and CDR2 is SVGAGI (reference sequence). Written as DNA, the CDR3 is TGTGCCAGCAGCCCCGTCGGGACAACTAACTATGGCTACACCTTC. Translation gives CASSPVGTTNYGYTF.

The chain is built from TRBV7-9 and TRBJ2-5; possibly TRBD2 for D (6 bases). The assigned J gene may be wrong: the sequence end matches TRBJ2-7 better. In germline, CDR1 is SEHNR, CDR2 FQNEAQ (reference sequence). The CDR3 has 14 residues. The CDR3 region has the DNA TGTGCCAGCAGCTTAGCTAGCGGAGCCTACGAGCAGTACTTC. This gives the protein CASSLASGAYEQYF.

This chain connects TRBV9 to TRBJ1-1; TRBD1 is a possible D gene (5 bases). V dropped 4 bases and J dropped 0 bases, with 13 bases sitting between them. Germline CDR1 is SGDLS and CDR2 is YYNGEE. CDR3 size: 15 residues. The CDR3: CASSPGRGLNTEAFF. The CDR3 nucleotides read TGTGCCAGCAGCCCAGGCCGGGGGTTGAACACTGAAGCTTTCTTT.

J is TRBJ2-2 and V is TRBV28, with 10 bases identical to TRBD1. After removal of 6 bases from V and 4 bases from J, the junction contained 8 bases not matched to a gene. This CDR3 has 16 amino acids. Germline V gene data show CDR1 as MDHEN and CDR2 as SYDVKM. This CDR3 is CASRIRTGGSTGELFF. CDR3 DNA sequence: TGTGCCAGCAGAATCCGGACAGGGGGGAGCACCGGGGAGCTGTTTTTT.

This chain uses TRBV27 with TRBJ1-2; 9 bases match TRBD1. This CDR3 comprises 15 residues. The V gene end was trimmed by 5 bases and the J gene end by 5 bases; junction bases not matched to a gene: 9. CDR1 and CDR2 (germline): MNHEY, SMNVEV (reference sequence). The CDR3 sequence: CASSEWTGDRYGYTF. The CDR3 nucleotides read TGTGCCAGCAGTGAATGGACAGGGGATCGGTATGGCTACACCTTC.

The chain joins TRBV9 to TRBJ1-1, with a weak D call TRBD1 (6 bases). The CDR3 spans 14 residues. Germline V gives CDR1 SGDLS, CDR2 YYNGEE. Trimming left V 4 bases short and J 0 bases short, with 10 bases between. The CDR3 DNA reads as TGTGCCAGCAGCCTCGACAGGATGAACACTGAAGCTTTCTTT. Its translation: CASSLDRMNTEAFF.

The chain is built from TRBV7-9 and TRBJ2-1, with no clear D. The V gene's germline CDR1 is SEHNR and CDR2 FQNEAQ (reference sequence). V dropped 3 bases and J dropped 0 bases, with 6 bases sitting between them. CDR3 length equals 14 residues. CDR3 DNA: TGTGCCAGCAGCTTTACTCTCTCCTACAATGAGCAGTTCTTC. Protein product: CASSFTLSYNEQFF.

The CDR3 loop is CAIRTGNIYNEQFF. The DNA of the CDR3 is TGTGCCATCAGGACAGGGAATATCTACAATGAGCAGTTCTTC. The gene calls are TRBV10-3 and TRBJ2-1; 7 bases are a match to TRBD1. This CDR3 is 14 amino acids long. The V gene end was trimmed by 6 bases and the J gene end by 3 bases; junction bases not matched to a gene: 5. Germline V lookup: CDR1 ENHRY, CDR2 SYGVKD.

This chain uses TRBV28 with TRBJ2-6; D is perhaps TRBD2 (5 bases). Germline CDR1 reads MDHEN; CDR2 reads SYDVKM. This CDR3 has 16 residues. The germline V and J ends were trimmed by 7 bases and 0 bases, with 13 bases remaining between them. The CDR3 loop reads CASTGLSPSGANVLTF. The CDR3 nucleotides read TGTGCCAGCACCGGACTTTCCCCCTCTGGGGCCAACGTCCTGACTTTC.

This clone is a singleton in its sample. The DNA for the CDR3 is TGTGCCAGTAGTATAGGATCTAGGACAGATTTTTACGAGCAGTACTTC. Translating gives CASSIGSRTDFYEQYF. This sequence joins TRBV19 and TRBJ2-7; a weak D match, TRBD1 (6 bases). This CDR3 region has 16 residues. V was pared by 1 base and J by 4 bases, with 17 bases between. The germline CDR1 and CDR2 sequences are LNHDA and SQIVND (reference sequence).

The chain joins TRBV13 to TRBJ2-1; tentatively, D is TRBD2 (5 bases). V lost 3 bases and J lost 4, with 13 bases in between. CDR3 size: 15 residues. Germline CDR1 reads PRHDT; CDR2 reads FYEKMQ (reference sequence). CDR3 bases: TGTGCCAGCAGCTTCCGGGCTAGCTTGTACAATGAGCAGTTCTTC. Translation: CASSFRASLYNEQFF. The full variable domain, rest sourced from reference TRBV13 and TRBJ2-1, is AAGVIQSPRHLIKEKRETATLKCYPIPRHDTVYWYQQGPGQDPQFLISFYEKMQSDKGSIPDRFSAQQFSDYHSELNMSSLELGDSALYFCASSFRASLYNEQFFGPGTRLTVL.

In its sample, this clone was seen once. The chain carries TRBV9 and TRBJ2-7, with TRBD2 matching over 10 bases. V lost 4 bases, J lost 2 bases, and 9 bases stayed unmatched. The CDR3 is 16 residues long. Germline V CDR1 and CDR2: SGDLS, YYNGEE. The CDR3 region is CASSPRTSGNPYEQYF. CDR3 sequence (DNA): TGTGCCAGCAGCCCCAGGACTAGCGGAAACCCCTACGAGCAGTACTTC.

This rearrangement joins TRBV28 to TRBJ2-7; D possibly corresponds to TRBD1 (5 bases). Looked up from germline, CDR1 is MDHEN and CDR2 is SYDVKM. V was clipped by 2 bases and J by 5 bases, with 10 bases between them. The CDR3 has 13 residues. The CDR3 spells CASSLQGKDEQYF. The CDR3 nucleotides read TGTGCCAGCAGTTTACAGGGTAAGGACGAGCAGTACTTC.